Shown below are 15 T cell receptor beta chains from a single sample sequenced in a study of cytomegalovirus exposure and HLA in healthy donors (dated 2017 in TCRdb). The library was made by the immunoSEQ multiplex PCR assay. The multiplex PCR relied on a mix of 60 forward primers for TCR Vbeta segments and 13 reverse primers for TCR Jbeta segments. Imported from immuneACCESS, the table was reduced by TCRdb to in-frame sequences with V and J called. These copies leave out some clones; in studies compared against another copy, an unresolved V gene accounts for under half, and the cause of the remainder is not known. The table for this sample lists 200,000 to 250,000 clones; roughly four fifths of them were counted only once. The ten most abundant clones make up less than 8.5% of the sample. The sample comprised PBMCs. These receptors were collected from a woman aged 55-70 years in good health and CMV-seropositive.

This chain uses TRBV4-1 with TRBJ2-1; 14 bases match TRBD2. Per the germline V gene, CDR1 is MGHRA and CDR2 is YSYEKL. This CDR3 has 21 amino acids. The J segment lost 2 bases and the V segment lost 2 bases, leaving 14 bases of the junction unmatched. Written as DNA, the CDR3 is TGCGCCAGCAGCCAAAATCCCCGGGGGACTAGCGGGAGTCGCACCTACAATGAGCAGTTCTTC. This codes for CASSQNPRGTSGSRTYNEQFF.

The V gene is TRBV5-1, the J gene TRBJ1-1; no clear D. Trimming took off 1 base at V and 1 base at J, with 8 bases between the two ends. Germline CDR1 is SGHRS and CDR2 is YFSETQ. The CDR3 has 14 amino acids. CDR3: CASSLMAGNTEAFF. In DNA form, the CDR3 reads TGCGCCAGCAGCTTGATGGCAGGGAACACTGAAGCTTTCTTT.

Comments on this clone: Distinct nucleotide sequences in the sample also encode this CDR3. The V and J genes are TRBV27 and TRBJ1-1, with D maybe TRBD1 (6 bases). Deletions cut 3 bases from V and 1 base from J, with 6 bases between. The germline gives CDR1 MNHEY, CDR2 SMNVEV (reference sequence). The CDR3 runs to 13 residues. In DNA form, the CDR3 reads TGTGCCAGCAGTTTGGGACAGAACACTGAAGCTTTCTTT. Encoded protein: CASSLGQNTEAFF.

This clone was detected only once. V gene TRBV5-1 combines with J gene TRBJ2-2, with a weak D call TRBD2 (6 bases). The CDR3 runs 17 residues. Germline V gene lookup returns CDR1 SGHRS and CDR2 YFSETQ. Trimming removed 4 bases from V and 1 base from J, with 17 bases in between. As DNA, the CDR3 is TGCGCCAGCAGCACACCCCCTTATAGCGGGAACACCGGGGAGCTGTTTTTT. It translates to CASSTPPYSGNTGELFF.

The chain uses TRBV27 and TRBJ2-3; 8 bases line up with TRBD1. There are 17 residues in the CDR3. With V trimmed by 0 bases and J by 4 bases, 9 bases remained unmatched. Germline CDR1 and CDR2: MNHEY and SMNVEV (reference sequence). The CDR3 coding sequence is TGTGCCAGCAGTTTATCGGACTTCTCAGGGGGCCCAGATACGCAGTATTTT. It yields the protein CASSLSDFSGGPDTQYF.

This clone was detected only once. This chain links TRBV18 with TRBJ1-2, with D perhaps matching TRBD1 (5 bases). This CDR3 is 14 amino acids long. CDR1 is KGHSH, CDR2 LQKENI, per germline. V lost 3 bases, J lost 3 bases, and 11 bases lay in between. CDR3 DNA: TGTGCCAGCTCACCGGGGCAGGAGCACTATGGCTACACCTTC. Translation: CASSPGQEHYGYTF. The variable domain in full, with the rest retrieved from reference TRBV18 and TRBJ1-2, is NAGVMQNPRHLVRRRGQEARLRCSPMKGHSHVYWYRQLPEEGLKFMVYLQKENIIDESGMPKERFSAEFPKEGPSILRIQQVVRGDSAAYFCASSPGQEHYGYTFGSGTRLTVV.

This clone was picked up a small number of times. The rearrangement uses TRBV7-9 and TRBJ2-1, with D hard to call. The CDR3 has 15 residues. The V and J ends lost 1 base and 10 bases respectively, with 17 bases between them. In germline, CDR1 is SEHNR, CDR2 FQNEAQ (reference sequence). For the CDR3, the DNA is TGTGCCAGCAGCTTAGTGAGTGGGCAGTCAAACGAGCAGTTCTTC. The encoded protein is CASSLVSGQSNEQFF.

The chain carries TRBV29-1 and TRBJ2-3, with 7 positions matching TRBD1. Germline CDR1 and CDR2: SQVTM and ANQGSEA. The CDR3 loop spans 14 amino acids. The trim removed 4 bases at V and 3 bases at J, leaving 7 bases unmatched. The CDR3 here is CSVAINRGTDTQYF. DNA of the CDR3: TGCAGCGTTGCGATTAACAGGGGAACAGATACGCAGTATTTT.

This chain joins TRBV27 and TRBJ2-7; the D gene is possibly TRBD2 (5 bases). Looked up from germline, CDR1 is MNHEY and CDR2 is SMNVEV (reference sequence). The CDR3 is made up of 16 amino acids. The V end lost 3 bases, the J end lost 0 bases, and 15 bases lay between the germline ends. CDR3 sequence reads: CASSLVGSASSYEQYF. Here the CDR3 DNA reads TGTGCCAGCAGTTTGGTTGGTAGCGCCAGCTCCTACGAGCAGTACTTC.

The V call is TRBV11-2, the J call TRBJ1-1; no reliable D call. CDR1 and CDR2 from the germline V gene are SGHAT and FQNNGV. The CDR3 sequence is 14 residues long. V was trimmed by 4 bases and J by 3 bases, leaving 12 bases between them. CDR3 nucleotides: TGTGCCAGCAGCTCCCCCCGGGTACACACTGAAGCTTTCTTT. Amino acid sequence: CASSSPRVHTEAFF. The full variable domain, rest sourced from reference TRBV11-2 and TRBJ1-1, is EAGVAQSPRYKIIEKRQSVAFWCNPISGHATLYWYQQILGQGPKLLIQFQNNGVVDDSQLPKDRFSAERLKGVDSTLKIQPAKLEDSAVYLCASSSPRVHTEAFFGQGTRLTVV.

This clone has more than one count but fewer than ten. The chain recombines TRBV19 with TRBJ2-7; 10 bases line up with TRBD2. CDR3 length: 16 residues. V was pared by 3 bases and J by 3 bases, with 8 bases of the junction left unmatched. Germline-derived CDR1 and CDR2 are LNHDA and SQIVND (reference sequence). In DNA, the CDR3 is TGTGCCAGTAGTATTAGGACTAGCGGTTATTACTACGAGCAGTACTTC. This encodes CASSIRTSGYYYEQYF.

This clone was counted a few times. V gene TRBV27 combines with J gene TRBJ2-3; TRBD2 matches at 13 bases. CDR3 size: 17 residues. J lost 0 bases, V lost 5 bases, and 5 bases had no gene match. CDR1 is MNHEY and CDR2 is SMNVEV in the germline V gene (reference sequence). The CDR3 reads CASSGTSGDLSTDTQYF. Written as DNA, the CDR3 is TGTGCCAGCAGTGGGACTAGCGGGGATCTGAGCACAGATACGCAGTATTTT.

This clone turned up a few times. The rearrangement uses TRBV6-1 and TRBJ1-5; D may be TRBD1 (6 bases). The CDR3 sequence is 15 residues long. Trimming left V 5 bases short and J 4 bases short, with 15 bases between. Germline CDR1 MNHNS, CDR2 SASEGT. CDR3 protein: CASSSLFTGNQPQHF. For the CDR3, the DNA is TGTGCCAGCAGTTCCCTATTTACAGGGAATCAGCCCCAGCATTTT.

The chain combines TRBV19 with TRBJ1-5; 7 bases are shared with TRBD1. The CDR3 sequence is 15 residues long. V lost 7 bases, J lost 2 bases, and 8 bases stayed unmatched. Per germline, CDR1 LNHDA and CDR2 SQIVND (reference sequence). The CDR3 coding sequence is TGTGCCAGTACCCAATTCACAGGGGGCAATCAGCCCCAGCATTTT. Its protein is CASTQFTGGNQPQHF.

The V gene is TRBV5-1, the J gene TRBJ2-1; no clear D. The germline CDR1 and CDR2 sequences are SGHRS and YFSETQ. V lost 3 bases and J lost 2, with 3 bases in between. The CDR3 is 12 amino acids. The CDR3 nucleotides read TGCGCCAGCAGCTCAACCTACAATGAGCAGTTCTTC. Residues: CASSSTYNEQFF.